This record covers a single T cell receptor beta chain. Its target is not known. This entry is derived from a study of OX40 agonist ivuxolimab in advanced cancers. On the study more broadly: An agonistic anti-OX40 (CD134) antibody, ivuxolimab, was used to treat the patients. It was permissible to have had prior anti-PD-1, anti-PD-L1 or anti-CTLA-4 therapy, and about 40% had some.

TCRdb's table, derived via immunoSEQ multiplex PCR, lists solely in-frame clones and lacks some. The profile covers about 68,000 clones, with about 84% appearing a single time and 9.5% to 13% taken by the ten largest. Germline-derived CDR1 and CDR2 are MGHRA and YSYEKL. Germline trimming cut 6 bases from V and 2 bases from J; bases unmatched to any gene: 3. The CDR3 consists of 14 residues. Overall study findings and caveats: Dosing at 0.1 to 3.0 mg/kg was accompanied by clonal expansion of CD4+ and CD8+ blood T cells by week 6.

The sample was CD4+ or CD8+ T cells sorted from blood, taken in a trial of the OX40 agonist ivuxolimab. The rearrangement links TRBV4-1 to TRBJ2-3, with 9 bases aligning to TRBD1. The sequence came from an adult with an advanced solid tumor such as melanoma, head and neck, liver or kidney cancer. CDR3 amino acids: CASSGTGPTDTQYF. In DNA, the CDR3 is TGCGCCAGCAGTGGGACAGGGCCCACAGATACGCAGTATTTT.